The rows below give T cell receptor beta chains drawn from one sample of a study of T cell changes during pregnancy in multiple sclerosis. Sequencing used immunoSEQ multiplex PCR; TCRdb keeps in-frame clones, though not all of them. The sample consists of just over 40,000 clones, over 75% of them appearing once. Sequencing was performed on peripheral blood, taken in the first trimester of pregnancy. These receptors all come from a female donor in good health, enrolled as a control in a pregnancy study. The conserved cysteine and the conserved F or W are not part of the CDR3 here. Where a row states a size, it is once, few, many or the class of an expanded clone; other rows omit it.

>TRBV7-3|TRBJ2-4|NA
ASSGTGAKNIQY
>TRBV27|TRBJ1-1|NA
ASRRGLSTEAF
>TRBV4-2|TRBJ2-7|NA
ASSQSEGQGVLGSYEQY
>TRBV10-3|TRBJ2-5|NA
AISDNTGETQY
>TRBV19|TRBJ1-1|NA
ASSKGQDPAF
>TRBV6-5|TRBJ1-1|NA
ASKPGGMNTEAF
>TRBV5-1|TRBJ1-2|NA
ASRWEAGTYT
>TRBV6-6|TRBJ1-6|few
ASSSRTANNSPLH
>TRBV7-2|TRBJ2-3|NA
ASSLVIDTQY
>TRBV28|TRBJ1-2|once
ASNPSGLSPYGYT
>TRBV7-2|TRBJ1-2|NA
ASSFDRKKSYGYT
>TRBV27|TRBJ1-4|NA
ASSPESLPGQANEKLF
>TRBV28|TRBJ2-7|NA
ASPLGIGLAGPRSYEQY
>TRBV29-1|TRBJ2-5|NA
SVPGQSQETQY
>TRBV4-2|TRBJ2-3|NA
ASSQDILAGNTDTQY
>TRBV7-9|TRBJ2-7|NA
ASSKPTTNTYEQY
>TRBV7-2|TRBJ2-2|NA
ASSFRQGAITGELF
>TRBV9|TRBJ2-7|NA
ASSPKEEAYEQY
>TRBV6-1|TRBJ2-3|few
ASSEGQAASDTQY
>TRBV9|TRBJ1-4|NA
ASSGRDRDREKLF
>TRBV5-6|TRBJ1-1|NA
ASSDRVTEAF
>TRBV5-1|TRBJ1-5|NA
ASSLNEGQPQH
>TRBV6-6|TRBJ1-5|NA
ASNQQGVGQPQH
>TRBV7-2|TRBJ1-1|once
ASSFTPSAGNEAF
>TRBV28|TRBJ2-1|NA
ASWTGWNRINEQF
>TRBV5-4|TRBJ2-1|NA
ASSLGAGGSNEQF
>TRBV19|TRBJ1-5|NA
ASSIGTGIDQPQH
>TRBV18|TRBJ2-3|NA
ASSPPGQVTDTQY
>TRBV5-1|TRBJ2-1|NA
ASSLGAQRASSYNEQF
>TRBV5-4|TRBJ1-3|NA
ASSPDRVGGNTIY
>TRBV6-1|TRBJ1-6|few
ASSDKVGTGNSPLH
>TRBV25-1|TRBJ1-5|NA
ASSESGGRWNQPQH
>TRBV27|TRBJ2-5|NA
ASSLGRASETQY
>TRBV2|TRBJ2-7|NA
ASSERLGQGSSYEQY
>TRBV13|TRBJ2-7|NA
ASRGTASYEQY
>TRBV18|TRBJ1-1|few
ASSSAALNTEAF
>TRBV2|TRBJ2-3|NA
ASSREASTDTQY
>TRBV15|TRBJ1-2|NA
ATSRVSPRGDYGYT
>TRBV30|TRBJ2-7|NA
AWSQGTSGRIEQY
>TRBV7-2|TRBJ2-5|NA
ASSPQDLQETQY
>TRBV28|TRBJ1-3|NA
ASTEQGARNTIY
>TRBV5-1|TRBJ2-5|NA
ASSLALPLAGEETQY
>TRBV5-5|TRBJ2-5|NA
ASSWGTEETQY
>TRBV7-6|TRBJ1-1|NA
ASSLQINTEAF
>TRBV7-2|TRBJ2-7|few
ASSTGTGSYEQY
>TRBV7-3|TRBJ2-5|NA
ASSFASGRVETQY
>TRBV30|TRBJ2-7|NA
AWKGLADSYEQY
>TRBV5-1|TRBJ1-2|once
ASSLDRGQVGYT
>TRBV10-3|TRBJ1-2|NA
AIPRDRESYGYT
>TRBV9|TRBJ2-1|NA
ASSVEGLAYNEQF